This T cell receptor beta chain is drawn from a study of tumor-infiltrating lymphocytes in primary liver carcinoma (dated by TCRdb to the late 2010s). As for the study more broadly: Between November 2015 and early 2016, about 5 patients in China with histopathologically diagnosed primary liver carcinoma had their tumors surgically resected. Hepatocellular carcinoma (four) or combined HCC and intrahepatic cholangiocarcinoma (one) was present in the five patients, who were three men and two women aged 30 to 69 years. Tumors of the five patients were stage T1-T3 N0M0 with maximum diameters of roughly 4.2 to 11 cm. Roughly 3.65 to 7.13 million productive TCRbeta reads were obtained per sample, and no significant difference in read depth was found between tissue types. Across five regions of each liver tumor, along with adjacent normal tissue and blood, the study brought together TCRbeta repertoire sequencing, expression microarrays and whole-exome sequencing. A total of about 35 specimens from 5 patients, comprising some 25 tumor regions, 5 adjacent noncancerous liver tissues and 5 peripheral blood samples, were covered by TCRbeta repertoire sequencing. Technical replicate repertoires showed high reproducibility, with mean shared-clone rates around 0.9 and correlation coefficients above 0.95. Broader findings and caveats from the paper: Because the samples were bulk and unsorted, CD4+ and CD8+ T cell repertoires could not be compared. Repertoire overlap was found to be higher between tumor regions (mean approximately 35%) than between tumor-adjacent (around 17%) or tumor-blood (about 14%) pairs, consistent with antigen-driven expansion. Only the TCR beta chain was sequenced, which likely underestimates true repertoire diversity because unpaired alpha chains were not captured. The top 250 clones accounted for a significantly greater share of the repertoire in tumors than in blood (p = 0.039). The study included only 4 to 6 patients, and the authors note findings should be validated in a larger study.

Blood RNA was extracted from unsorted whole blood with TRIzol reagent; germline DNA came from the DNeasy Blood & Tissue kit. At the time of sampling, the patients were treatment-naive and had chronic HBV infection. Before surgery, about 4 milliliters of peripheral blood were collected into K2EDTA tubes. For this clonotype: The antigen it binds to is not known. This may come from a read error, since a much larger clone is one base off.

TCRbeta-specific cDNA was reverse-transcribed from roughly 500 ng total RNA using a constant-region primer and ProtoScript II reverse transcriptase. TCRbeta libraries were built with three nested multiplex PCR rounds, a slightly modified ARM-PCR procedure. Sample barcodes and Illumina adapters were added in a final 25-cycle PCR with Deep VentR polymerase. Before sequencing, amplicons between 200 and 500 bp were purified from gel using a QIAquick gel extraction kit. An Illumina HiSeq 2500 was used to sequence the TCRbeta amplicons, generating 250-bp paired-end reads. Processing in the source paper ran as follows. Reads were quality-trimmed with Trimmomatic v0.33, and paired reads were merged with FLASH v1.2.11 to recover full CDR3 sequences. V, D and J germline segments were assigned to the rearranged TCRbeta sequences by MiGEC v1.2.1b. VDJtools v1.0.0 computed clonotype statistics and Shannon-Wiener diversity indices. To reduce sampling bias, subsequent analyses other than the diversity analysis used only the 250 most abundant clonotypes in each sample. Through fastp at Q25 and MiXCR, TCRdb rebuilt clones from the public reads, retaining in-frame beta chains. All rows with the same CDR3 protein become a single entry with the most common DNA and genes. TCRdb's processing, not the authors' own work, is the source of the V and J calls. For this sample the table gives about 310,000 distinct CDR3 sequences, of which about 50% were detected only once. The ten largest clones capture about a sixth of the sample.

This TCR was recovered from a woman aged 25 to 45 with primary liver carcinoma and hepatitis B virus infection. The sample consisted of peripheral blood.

The CDR3 in this case is CASSDRGQHQHF. The DNA sequence follows: TGTGCCAGCAGCGACAGGGGGCAGCACCAGCATTTT. The receptor chain draws on TRBV12-3 or TRBV12-4 and TRBJ1-5, with 10 bases aligning to TRBD1. Taken from cysteine to phenylalanine, the CDR3 has 12 residues. The kept DNA is CDR3 alone, 36 bases in frame from the first base.